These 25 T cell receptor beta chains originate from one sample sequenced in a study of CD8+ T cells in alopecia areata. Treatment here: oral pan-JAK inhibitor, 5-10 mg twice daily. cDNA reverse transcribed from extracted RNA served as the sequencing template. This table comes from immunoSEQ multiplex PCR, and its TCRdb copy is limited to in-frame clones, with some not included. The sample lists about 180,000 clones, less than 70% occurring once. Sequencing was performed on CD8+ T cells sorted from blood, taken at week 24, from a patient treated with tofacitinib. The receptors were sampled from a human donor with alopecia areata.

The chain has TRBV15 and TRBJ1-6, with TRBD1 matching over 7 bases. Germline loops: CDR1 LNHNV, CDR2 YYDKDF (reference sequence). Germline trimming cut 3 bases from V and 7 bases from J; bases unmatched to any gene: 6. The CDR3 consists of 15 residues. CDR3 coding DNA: TGTGCCACCAGCAGTAACAGGGGAGGAAATTCACCCCTCCACTTT. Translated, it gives CATSSNRGGNSPLHF.

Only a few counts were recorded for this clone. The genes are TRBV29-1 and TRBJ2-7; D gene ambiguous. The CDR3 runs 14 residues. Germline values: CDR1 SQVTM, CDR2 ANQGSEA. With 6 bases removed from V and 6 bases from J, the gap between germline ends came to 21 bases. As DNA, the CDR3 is TGCAGCGTAGTGGACGGGTTAGAAACGCGCGAGCAGTACTTC. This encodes CSVVDGLETREQYF.

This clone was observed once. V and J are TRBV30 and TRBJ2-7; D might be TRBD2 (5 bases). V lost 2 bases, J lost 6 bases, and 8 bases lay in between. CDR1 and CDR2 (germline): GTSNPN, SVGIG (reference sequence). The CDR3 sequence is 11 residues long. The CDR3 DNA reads TGTGCCTGGAGTCTGGGGAGCGAGCAGTACTTC. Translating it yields CAWSLGSEQYF.

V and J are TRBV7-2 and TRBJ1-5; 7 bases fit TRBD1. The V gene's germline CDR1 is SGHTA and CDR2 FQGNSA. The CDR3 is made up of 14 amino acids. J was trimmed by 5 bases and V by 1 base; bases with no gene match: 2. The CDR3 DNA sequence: TGTGCCAGCAGCTTAGACAGGGGCCATCAGCCCCAGCATTTT. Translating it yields CASSLDRGHQPQHF.

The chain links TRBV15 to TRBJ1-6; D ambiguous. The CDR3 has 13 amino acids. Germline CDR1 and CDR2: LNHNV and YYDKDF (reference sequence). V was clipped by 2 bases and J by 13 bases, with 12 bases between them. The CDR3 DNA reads TGTGCCACCAGCAGATACGACGGTGAGCCCCTCCACTTT. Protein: CATSRYDGEPLHF.

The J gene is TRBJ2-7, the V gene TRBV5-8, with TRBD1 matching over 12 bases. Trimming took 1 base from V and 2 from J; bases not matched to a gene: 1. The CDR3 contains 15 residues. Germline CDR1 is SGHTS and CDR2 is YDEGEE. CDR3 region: CASSLRDRGPYEQYF. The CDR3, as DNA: TGTGCCAGCAGCTTGAGGGACAGGGGGCCCTACGAGCAGTACTTC.

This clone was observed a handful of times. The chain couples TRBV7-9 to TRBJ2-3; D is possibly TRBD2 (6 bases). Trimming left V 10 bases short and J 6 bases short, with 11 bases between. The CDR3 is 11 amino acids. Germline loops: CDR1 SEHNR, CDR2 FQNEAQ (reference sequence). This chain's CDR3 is CATWRADTQYF. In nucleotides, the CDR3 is TGTGCCACCTGGAGGGCGGATACGCAGTATTTT.

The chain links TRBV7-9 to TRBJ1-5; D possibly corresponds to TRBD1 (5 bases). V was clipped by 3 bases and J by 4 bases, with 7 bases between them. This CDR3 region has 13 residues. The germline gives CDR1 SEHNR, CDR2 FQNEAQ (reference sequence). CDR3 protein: CASSFGANQPQHF. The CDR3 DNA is TGTGCCAGCAGCTTCGGGGCTAATCAGCCCCAGCATTTT. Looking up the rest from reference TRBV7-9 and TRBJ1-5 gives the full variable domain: DTGVSQNPRHKITKRGQNVTFRCDPISEHNRLYWYRQTLGQGPEFLTYFQNEAQLEKSRLLSDRFSAERPKGSFSTLEIQRTEQGDSAMYLCASSFGANQPQHFGDGTRLSIL.

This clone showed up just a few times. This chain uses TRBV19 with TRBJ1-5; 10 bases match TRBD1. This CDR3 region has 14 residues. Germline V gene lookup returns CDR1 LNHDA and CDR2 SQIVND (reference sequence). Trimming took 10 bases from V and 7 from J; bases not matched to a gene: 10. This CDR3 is CATGDRGFRQPQHF. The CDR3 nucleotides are TGTGCCACGGGGGACAGGGGATTTCGCCAGCCCCAGCATTTT.

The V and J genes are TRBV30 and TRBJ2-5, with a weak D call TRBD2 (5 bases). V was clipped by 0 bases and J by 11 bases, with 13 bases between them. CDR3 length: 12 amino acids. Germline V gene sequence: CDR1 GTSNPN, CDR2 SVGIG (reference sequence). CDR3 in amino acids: CAWSVTEREQYF. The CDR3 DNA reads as TGTGCCTGGAGTGTAACGGAGAGGGAGCAGTACTTC.

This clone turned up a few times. The CDR3 sequence: CASGYDRVWTGYTF. CDR3 nucleotides: TGTGCTAGTGGTTACGACAGGGTGTGGACAGGCTACACCTTC. The gene calls are TRBV12-5 and TRBJ1-2; 7 nucleotides match TRBD1. Germline V gene lookup returns CDR1 LGHNT and CDR2 FRNRAP. V dropped 4 bases and J dropped 8; count of bases not matched to a gene: 10. The CDR3 spans 14 residues.

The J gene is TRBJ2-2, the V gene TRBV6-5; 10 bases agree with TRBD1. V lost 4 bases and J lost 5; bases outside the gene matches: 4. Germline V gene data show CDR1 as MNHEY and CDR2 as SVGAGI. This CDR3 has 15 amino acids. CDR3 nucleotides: TGTGCCAGCAGTTCCGGGACAGGGGTAACCGGGGAGCTGTTTTTT. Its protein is CASSSGTGVTGELFF.

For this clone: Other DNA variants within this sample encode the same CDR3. The CDR3 DNA sequence: TGTGCCAGCAGCGTCGGATCGAACACTGAAGCTTTCTTT. Translation gives CASSVGSNTEAFF. The chain is built from TRBV9 and TRBJ1-1; the D is unclear. The CDR3 sequence is 13 residues long. CDR1 SGDLS and CDR2 YYNGEE come from the germline V gene. V gave up 2 bases and J gave up 1 base, with 6 bases separating them.

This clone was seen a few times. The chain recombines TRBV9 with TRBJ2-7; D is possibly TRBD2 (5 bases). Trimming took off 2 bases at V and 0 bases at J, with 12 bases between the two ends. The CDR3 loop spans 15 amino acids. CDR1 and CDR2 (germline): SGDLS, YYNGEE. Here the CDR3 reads CASSVGRTHSYEQYF. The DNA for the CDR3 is TGTGCCAGCAGCGTTGGACGGACTCACTCCTACGAGCAGTACTTC.

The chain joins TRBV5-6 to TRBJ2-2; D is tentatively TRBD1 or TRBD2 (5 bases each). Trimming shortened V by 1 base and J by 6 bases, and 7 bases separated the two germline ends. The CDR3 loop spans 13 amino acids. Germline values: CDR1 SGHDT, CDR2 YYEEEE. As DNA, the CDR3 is TGTGCCAGCAGCTTGTTGGGGGCCGGGGAGCTGTTTTTT. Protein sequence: CASSLLGAGELFF.

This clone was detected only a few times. The CDR3 spells CASSISSPNTEAFF. CDR3 DNA sequence: TGTGCCAGCAGCATCTCGAGCCCTAACACTGAAGCTTTCTTT. This chain uses TRBV5-4 with TRBJ1-1; D is unclear. Trimming shortened V by 4 bases and J by 2 bases, and 12 bases separated the two germline ends. Germline CDR1 is SGHNT and CDR2 is YYREEE (reference sequence). This CDR3 has 14 residues.

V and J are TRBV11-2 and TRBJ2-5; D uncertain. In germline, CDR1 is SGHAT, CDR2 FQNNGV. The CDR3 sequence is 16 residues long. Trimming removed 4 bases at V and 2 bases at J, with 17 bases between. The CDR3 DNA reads TGTGCCAGCAGCTCAGTACCTTTGGACGGACAAGAGACCCAGTACTTC. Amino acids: CASSSVPLDGQETQYF.

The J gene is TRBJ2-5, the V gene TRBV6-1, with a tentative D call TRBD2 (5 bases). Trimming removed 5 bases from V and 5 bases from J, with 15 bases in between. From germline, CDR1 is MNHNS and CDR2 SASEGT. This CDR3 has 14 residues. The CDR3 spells CASSQYTSRETQYF. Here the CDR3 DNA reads TGTGCCAGCAGTCAATATACTAGTCGGGAGACCCAGTACTTC.

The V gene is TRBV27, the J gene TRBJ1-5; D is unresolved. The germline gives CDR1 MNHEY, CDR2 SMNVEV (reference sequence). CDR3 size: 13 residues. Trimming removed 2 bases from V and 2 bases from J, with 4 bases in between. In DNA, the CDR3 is TGTGCCAGCAGTTTAGCGGGCAATCAGCCCCAGCATTTT. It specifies CASSLAGNQPQHF.

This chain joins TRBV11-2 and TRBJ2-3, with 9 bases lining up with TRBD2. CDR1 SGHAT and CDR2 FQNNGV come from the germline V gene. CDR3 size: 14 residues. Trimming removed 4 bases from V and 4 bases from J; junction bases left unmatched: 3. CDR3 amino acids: CASSSAGGPDTQYF. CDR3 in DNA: TGTGCCAGCAGCTCAGCGGGGGGCCCAGATACGCAGTATTTT.

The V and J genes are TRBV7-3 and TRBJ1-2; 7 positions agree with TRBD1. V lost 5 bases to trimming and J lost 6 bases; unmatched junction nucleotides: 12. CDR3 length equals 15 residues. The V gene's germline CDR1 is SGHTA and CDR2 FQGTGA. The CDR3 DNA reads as TGTGCCAGCAGCCCGACAGGGAAAGTTGGGCATGGCTACACCTTC. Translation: CASSPTGKVGHGYTF.

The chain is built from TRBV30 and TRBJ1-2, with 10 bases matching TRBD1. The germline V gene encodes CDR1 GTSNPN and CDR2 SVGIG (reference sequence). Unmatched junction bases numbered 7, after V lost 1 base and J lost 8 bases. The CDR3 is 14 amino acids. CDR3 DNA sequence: TGTGCCTGGAGTGGACAGGGGGCACGACGAGGCTACACCTTC. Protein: CAWSGQGARRGYTF.

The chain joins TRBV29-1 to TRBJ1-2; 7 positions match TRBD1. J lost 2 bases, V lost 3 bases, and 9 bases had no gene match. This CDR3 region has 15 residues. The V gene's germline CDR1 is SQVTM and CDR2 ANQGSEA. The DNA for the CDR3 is TGCAGCGTTGATCAGGCGGCAGGGGGGAACTATGGCTACACCTTC. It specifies CSVDQAAGGNYGYTF.

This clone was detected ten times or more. This CDR3 is CASRLDAGTEAFF. The CDR3 coding sequence is TGTGCCAGCAGACTGGACGCCGGCACTGAAGCTTTCTTT. V is TRBV7-3 and J is TRBJ1-1, with D uncertain. Deletions cut 6 bases from V and 4 bases from J, with 12 bases between. Germline V CDR1 and CDR2: SGHTA, FQGTGA. The CDR3 is made up of 13 amino acids.

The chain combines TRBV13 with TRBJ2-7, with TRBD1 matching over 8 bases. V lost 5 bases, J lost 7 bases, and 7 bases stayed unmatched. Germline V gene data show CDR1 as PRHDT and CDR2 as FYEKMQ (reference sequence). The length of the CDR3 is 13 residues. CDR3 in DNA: TGTGCCAGCAGCGTCAGGGGGCAGGATGAGCAGTACTTC. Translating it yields CASSVRGQDEQYF.